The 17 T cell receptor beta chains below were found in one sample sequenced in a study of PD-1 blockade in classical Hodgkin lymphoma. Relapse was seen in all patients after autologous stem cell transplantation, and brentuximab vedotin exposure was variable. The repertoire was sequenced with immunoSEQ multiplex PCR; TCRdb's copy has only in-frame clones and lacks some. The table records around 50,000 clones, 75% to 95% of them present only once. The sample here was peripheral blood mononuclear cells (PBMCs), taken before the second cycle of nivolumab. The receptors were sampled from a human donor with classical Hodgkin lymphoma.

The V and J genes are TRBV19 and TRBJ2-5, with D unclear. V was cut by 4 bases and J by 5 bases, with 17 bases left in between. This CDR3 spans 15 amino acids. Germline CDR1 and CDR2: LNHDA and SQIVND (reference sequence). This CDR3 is CASSTGGIFSETQYF. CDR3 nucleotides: TGTGCCAGTAGTACAGGTGGGATTTTCTCCGAGACCCAGTACTTC. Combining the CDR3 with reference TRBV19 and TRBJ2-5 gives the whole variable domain DGGITQSPKYLFRKEGQNVTLSCEQNLNHDAMYWYRQDPGQGLRLIYYSQIVNDFQKGDIAEGYSVSREKKESFPLTVTSAQKNPTAFYLCASSTGGIFSETQYFGPGTRLLVL.

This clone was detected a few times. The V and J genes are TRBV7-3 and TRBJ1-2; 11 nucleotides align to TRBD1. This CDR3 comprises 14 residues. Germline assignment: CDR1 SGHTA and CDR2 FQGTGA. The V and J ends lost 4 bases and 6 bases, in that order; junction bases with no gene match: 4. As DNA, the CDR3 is TGTGCCAGCAGCTGGACAGGGGGCAGTGATGGCTACACCTTC. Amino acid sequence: CASSWTGGSDGYTF.

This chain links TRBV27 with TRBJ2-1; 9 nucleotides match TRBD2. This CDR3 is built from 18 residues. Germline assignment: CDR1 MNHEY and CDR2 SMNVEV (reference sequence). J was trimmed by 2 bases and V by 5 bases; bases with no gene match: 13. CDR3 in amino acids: CASSAQQLAGVPYNEQFF. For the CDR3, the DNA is TGTGCCAGCAGTGCCCAACAACTAGCGGGTGTCCCCTACAATGAGCAGTTCTTC.

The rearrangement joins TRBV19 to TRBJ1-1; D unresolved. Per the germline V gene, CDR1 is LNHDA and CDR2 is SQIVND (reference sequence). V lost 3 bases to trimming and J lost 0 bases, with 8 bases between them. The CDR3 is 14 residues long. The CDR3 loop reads CASSMGKVNTEAFF. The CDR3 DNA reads TGTGCCAGTAGTATGGGGAAGGTGAACACTGAAGCTTTCTTT.

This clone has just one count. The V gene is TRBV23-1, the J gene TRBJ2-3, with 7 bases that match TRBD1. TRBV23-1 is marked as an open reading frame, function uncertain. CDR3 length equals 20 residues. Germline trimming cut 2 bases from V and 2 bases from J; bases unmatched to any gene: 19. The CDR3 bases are TGCGCCAGCAGTCAAAAGGGGGACAGAAGACTTATGGGGTACACAGATACGCAGTATTTT. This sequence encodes CASSQKGDRRLMGYTDTQYF.

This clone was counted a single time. CDR3 residues: CASSKVGRDSYEQYF. CDR3 in DNA: TGTGCCAGCAGCAAAGTTGGCAGGGACTCCTACGAGCAGTACTTC. J is TRBJ2-7 and V is TRBV21-1; TRBD1, the table's D call, lacks a check against the DNA. TRBV21-1 is shown as a pseudogene. CDR3 length equals 15 residues.

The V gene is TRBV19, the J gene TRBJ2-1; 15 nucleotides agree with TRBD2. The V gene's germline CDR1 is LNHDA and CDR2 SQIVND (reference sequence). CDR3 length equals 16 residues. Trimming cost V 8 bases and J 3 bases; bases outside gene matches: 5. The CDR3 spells CASLGLAGGVYNEQFF. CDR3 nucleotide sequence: TGTGCCAGTCTTGGACTAGCGGGGGGGGTCTACAATGAGCAGTTCTTC.

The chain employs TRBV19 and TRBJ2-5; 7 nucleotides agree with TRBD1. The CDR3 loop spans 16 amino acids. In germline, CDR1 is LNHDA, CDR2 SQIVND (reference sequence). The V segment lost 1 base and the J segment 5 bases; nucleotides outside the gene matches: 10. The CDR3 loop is CASSIGVYEGAETQYF. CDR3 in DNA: TGTGCCAGTAGTATAGGCGTCTATGAGGGGGCGGAGACCCAGTACTTC. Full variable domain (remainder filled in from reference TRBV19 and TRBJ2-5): DGGITQSPKYLFRKEGQNVTLSCEQNLNHDAMYWYRQDPGQGLRLIYYSQIVNDFQKGDIAEGYSVSREKKESFPLTVTSAQKNPTAFYLCASSIGVYEGAETQYFGPGTRLLVL.

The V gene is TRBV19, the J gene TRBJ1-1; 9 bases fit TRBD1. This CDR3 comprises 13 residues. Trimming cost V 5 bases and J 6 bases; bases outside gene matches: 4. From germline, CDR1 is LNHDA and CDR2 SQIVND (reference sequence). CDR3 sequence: CASSLTGGSEAFF. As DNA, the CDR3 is TGTGCCAGTAGTTTAACAGGGGGCTCTGAAGCTTTCTTT.

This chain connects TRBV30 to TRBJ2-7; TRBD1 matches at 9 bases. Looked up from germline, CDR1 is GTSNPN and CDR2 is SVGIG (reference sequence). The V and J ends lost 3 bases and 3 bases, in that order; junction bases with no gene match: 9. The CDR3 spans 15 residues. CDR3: CAWRDSGTGIYEQYF. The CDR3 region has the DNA TGTGCCTGGAGGGACTCCGGGACAGGGATCTACGAGCAGTACTTC.

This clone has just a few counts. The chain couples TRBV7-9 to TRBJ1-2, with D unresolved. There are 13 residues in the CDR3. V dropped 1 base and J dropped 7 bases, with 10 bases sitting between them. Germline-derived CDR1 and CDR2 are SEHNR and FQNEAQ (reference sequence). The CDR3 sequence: CASSLDESGGYTF. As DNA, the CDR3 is TGTGCCAGCAGCTTAGACGAATCTGGTGGCTACACCTTC.

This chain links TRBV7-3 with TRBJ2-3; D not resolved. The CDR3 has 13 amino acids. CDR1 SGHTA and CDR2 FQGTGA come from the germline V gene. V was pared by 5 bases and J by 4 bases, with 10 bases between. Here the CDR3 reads CASSPSVPDTQYF. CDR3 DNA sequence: TGTGCCAGCAGCCCGTCCGTCCCAGATACGCAGTATTTT.

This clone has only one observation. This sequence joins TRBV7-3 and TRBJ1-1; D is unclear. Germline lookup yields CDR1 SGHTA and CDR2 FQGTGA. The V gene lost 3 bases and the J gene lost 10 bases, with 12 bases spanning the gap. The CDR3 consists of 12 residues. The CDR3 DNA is TGTGCCAGCAGCTTCTGGAGTCAAGGAGCTTTCTTT. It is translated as CASSFWSQGAFF.

Here the CDR3 reads CAIATSGPSSYNEQFF. The DNA of the CDR3 is TGTGCCATCGCGACTAGCGGGCCCAGCTCCTACAATGAGCAGTTCTTC. This chain joins TRBV10-3 and TRBJ2-1, with 10 bases aligning to TRBD2. Per the germline V gene, CDR1 is ENHRY and CDR2 is SYGVKD. Losses at the gene ends were 8 bases for V and 0 bases for J; bases not matched to a gene: 7. This CDR3 is 16 amino acids long.

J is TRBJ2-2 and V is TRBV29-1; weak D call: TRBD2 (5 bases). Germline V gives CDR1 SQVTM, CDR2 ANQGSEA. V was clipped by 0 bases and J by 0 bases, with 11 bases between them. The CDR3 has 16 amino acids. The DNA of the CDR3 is TGCAGCGTTGAAGATTTGAGGACTCCGAACACCGGGGAGCTGTTTTTT. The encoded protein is CSVEDLRTPNTGELFF.

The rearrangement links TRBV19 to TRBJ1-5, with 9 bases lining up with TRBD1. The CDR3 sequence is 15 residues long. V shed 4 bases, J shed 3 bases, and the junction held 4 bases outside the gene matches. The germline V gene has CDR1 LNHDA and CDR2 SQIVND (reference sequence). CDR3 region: CASSTGTGNNQPQHF. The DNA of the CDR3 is TGTGCCAGTAGTACCGGGACAGGGAACAATCAGCCCCAGCATTTT.

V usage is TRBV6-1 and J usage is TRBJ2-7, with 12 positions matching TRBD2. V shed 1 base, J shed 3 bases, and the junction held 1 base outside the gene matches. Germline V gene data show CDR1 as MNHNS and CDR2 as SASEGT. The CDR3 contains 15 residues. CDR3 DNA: TGTGCCAGCAGTGAAGGACTAGCGGGAGACTACGAGCAGTACTTC. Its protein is CASSEGLAGDYEQYF.